These 22 T cell receptor beta chains originate from one sample sequenced in a study of blood T cell repertoires in COVID-19. Clones were read by immunoSEQ multiplex PCR, and TCRdb kept only the in-frame ones, dropping some. The sample yields about 280,000 clones, around 90% seen once. The specimen was peripheral blood. The source of these receptors is a young man with active or convalescent COVID-19.

This sequence joins TRBV10-3 and TRBJ1-6, with D unresolved. Trimming left V 0 bases short and J 9 bases short, with 9 bases between. This CDR3 region has 14 residues. In germline, CDR1 is ENHRY, CDR2 SYGVKD. The CDR3 reads CAISESVRVSPLHF. CDR3 coding DNA: TGTGCCATCAGTGAGTCGGTGAGGGTTTCACCCCTCCACTTT.

This rearrangement joins TRBV3-1 (or the pseudogene TRBV3-2) to TRBJ2-1; 9 nucleotides align to TRBD1. In germline, CDR1 is LGHDT, CDR2 YNNKEL (reference sequence). V trimming: 3 bases; J trimming: 5 bases; junction bases outside the gene matches: 2. The CDR3 is 14 residues long. CDR3 bases: TGTGCCAGCAGCCAGGGACAGGGAGACAATGAGCAGTTCTTC. Its translation: CASSQGQGDNEQFF.

V gene TRBV6-2 or TRBV6-3 combines with J gene TRBJ1-5; 9 positions match TRBD1. J was trimmed by 0 bases and V by 4 bases; bases with no gene match: 4. Germline V lookup: CDR1 MNHEY, CDR2 SVGEGT. The CDR3 spans 16 residues. This CDR3 is CASSSTGGYSNQPQHF. The CDR3 DNA sequence: TGTGCCAGCAGTTCGACAGGGGGTTATAGCAATCAGCCCCAGCATTTT.

The chain couples TRBV19 to TRBJ1-3, with D possibly matching TRBD1 (6 bases). CDR1 and CDR2 from the germline V gene are LNHDA and SQIVND (reference sequence). The length of the CDR3 is 13 residues. Trimming cost V 10 bases and J 4 bases, with 14 bases left between them. The CDR3 sequence: CATSEQGGNTIYF. CDR3 DNA: TGTGCCACTTCTGAACAGGGCGGAAACACCATATATTTT.

This chain connects TRBV5-4 to TRBJ2-7; 7 positions match TRBD1. Trimming at V came to 5 bases and at J to 4 bases, leaving 6 bases not matched to a gene. The germline V gene encodes CDR1 SGHNT and CDR2 YYREEE (reference sequence). The CDR3 is 13 residues long. The CDR3 protein is CASREDRLYEQYF. The CDR3 DNA reads TGTGCCAGCAGGGAGGACAGGTTGTACGAGCAGTACTTC.

The chain employs TRBV9 and TRBJ2-5; weak D call: TRBD2 (7 bases). The CDR3 runs to 15 residues. Germline CDR1 and CDR2: SGDLS and YYNGEE. V was pared by 0 bases and J by 4 bases, with 13 bases between. CDR3 DNA sequence: TGTGCCAGCAGCGTAGTAGGCGGGGGCCTAGAGACCCAGTACTTC. It yields the protein CASSVVGGGLETQYF.

This clone came up a few times. This chain joins TRBV20-1 and TRBJ1-1; 7 bases align to TRBD1. Germline V gene sequence: CDR1 DFQATT, CDR2 SNEGSKA (reference sequence). The V segment lost 3 bases and the J segment 3 bases; nucleotides outside the gene matches: 1. The CDR3 consists of 12 residues. The CDR3 DNA is TGCAGTGCTAGTGACAGGGACACTGAAGCTTTCTTT. Its translation: CSASDRDTEAFF.

The rearrangement links TRBV10-3 to TRBJ2-7; 9 nucleotides align to TRBD1. Germline trimming cut 10 bases from V and 7 bases from J; bases unmatched to any gene: 8. Per germline, CDR1 ENHRY and CDR2 SYGVKD. The CDR3 length is 12 residues. The CDR3 reads CATLQGAGEQYF. In DNA, the CDR3 is TGTGCCACGCTACAGGGGGCGGGAGAGCAGTACTTC.

The chain links TRBV19 to TRBJ1-6, with TRBD1 as a possible D gene (5 bases). Germline values: CDR1 LNHDA, CDR2 SQIVND (reference sequence). The ends were cut back, 6 bases at V and 7 bases at J, with 22 bases in the middle. The CDR3 totals 17 residues. The CDR3: CASSTSGPREGNSPLHF. Here the CDR3 DNA reads TGTGCCAGTAGCACCTCTGGCCCTAGGGAGGGGAATTCACCCCTCCACTTT.

This clone has just one count. Possible read error: a much larger clone is one base away. V gene TRBV7-6 combines with J gene TRBJ2-7; the match to TRBD1 covers 8 bases. The CDR3 totals 13 residues. Germline trimming cut 5 bases from V and 2 bases from J; bases unmatched to any gene: 2. Germline V gives CDR1 SGHVS, CDR2 FNYEAQ. The DNA of the CDR3 is TGTGCCAGCAGCCAGGACAGGGCCTACGAGCAGTACTTC. It translates to CASSQDRAYEQYF.

J is TRBJ2-1 and V is TRBV9; 7 nucleotides align to TRBD2. V gave up 0 bases and J gave up 10 bases; unmatched junction bases: 1. The CDR3 sequence is 12 residues long. Germline loops: CDR1 SGDLS, CDR2 YYNGEE. Here the CDR3 DNA reads TGTGCCAGCAGCGTAGTGGGAGGGGAGCAGTTCTTC. Amino acids: CASSVVGGEQFF.

This chain links TRBV27 with TRBJ2-2; 7 positions agree with TRBD1. The CDR3 sequence is 17 residues long. Trimming at V came to 5 bases and at J to 1 base, leaving 10 bases not matched to a gene. Per the germline V gene, CDR1 is MNHEY and CDR2 is SMNVEV (reference sequence). Written as DNA, the CDR3 is TGTGCCAGCAGTGCCTTAGGGGGCAGGGGGAACACCGGGGAGCTGTTTTTT. Encoded protein: CASSALGGRGNTGELFF.

This chain uses TRBV5-1 with TRBJ2-1; 14 positions agree with TRBD2. The CDR3 covers 16 residues. V was pared by 3 bases and J by 3 bases, with 2 bases of the junction left unmatched. Germline-derived CDR1 and CDR2 are SGHRS and YFSETQ. CDR3 sequence (DNA): TGCGCCAGCAGCTACGGGACTAGCGGGGGCTACAATGAGCAGTTCTTC. It is translated as CASSYGTSGGYNEQFF.

V is TRBV7-9 and J is TRBJ1-1; 7 bases match TRBD1. V was pared by 10 bases and J by 1 base, with 9 bases of the junction left unmatched. This CDR3 has 14 residues. Per the germline V gene, CDR1 is SEHNR and CDR2 is FQNEAQ (reference sequence). As DNA, the CDR3 is TGTGCCATCCAGTTCCGGGACAGGAACACTGAAGCTTTCTTT. As protein: CAIQFRDRNTEAFF.

This sequence joins TRBV15 and TRBJ2-7, with a weak D call TRBD2 (5 bases). CDR1 and CDR2 (germline): LNHNV, YYDKDF (reference sequence). The CDR3 contains 15 residues. V dropped 3 bases and J dropped 1 base, with 13 bases sitting between them. CDR3 coding DNA: TGTGCCACCAGCAGCCCGCGGGCCTTTTCCTACGAGCAGTACTTC. Translating it yields CATSSPRAFSYEQYF. The full variable domain, completed using reference TRBV15 and TRBJ2-7, is DAMVIQNPRYQVTQFGKPVTLSCSQTLNHNVMYWYQQKSSQAPKLLFHYYDKDFNNEADTPDNFQSRRPNTSFCFLDIRSPGLGDTAMYLCATSSPRAFSYEQYFGPGTRLTVT.

The chain couples TRBV4-1 to TRBJ1-2; TRBD1 aligns across 8 bases. After removal of 2 bases from V and 8 bases from J, the junction contained 7 bases not matched to a gene. Germline-derived CDR1 and CDR2 are MGHRA and YSYEKL. The CDR3 sequence is 14 residues long. This CDR3 reads CASSQTDRVEGYTF. The CDR3 coding sequence is TGCGCCAGCAGCCAAACGGACAGGGTGGAGGGCTACACCTTC.

The J gene is TRBJ1-6, the V gene TRBV11-2; 11 bases fit TRBD1. The CDR3 loop spans 15 amino acids. The germline V gene encodes CDR1 SGHAT and CDR2 FQNNGV. Trimming at V came to 4 bases and at J to 9 bases, leaving 5 bases not matched to a gene. CDR3 nucleotide sequence: TGTGCCAGCAGCTACGCCGGGACAGGGGGTTCACCCCTCCACTTT. Translating it yields CASSYAGTGGSPLHF.

The chain couples TRBV3-1 (or the pseudogene TRBV3-2) to TRBJ2-7; D unclear. CDR1 is LGHDT, CDR2 YNNKEL, per germline (reference sequence). Trimming left V 2 bases short and J 0 bases short, with 8 bases between. The CDR3 loop spans 14 amino acids. Here the CDR3 reads CASSQLWASYEQYF. CDR3 nucleotide sequence: TGTGCCAGCAGCCAATTGTGGGCCTCCTACGAGCAGTACTTC.

The chain carries TRBV6-6 and TRBJ2-1, with 10 bases fitting TRBD2. The CDR3 is made up of 17 amino acids. With V trimmed by 5 bases and J by 4 bases, 11 bases remained unmatched. CDR1 and CDR2 from the germline V gene are MNHNY and SVGAGI (reference sequence). CDR3 sequence reads: CASSHHSSGGVYNEQFF. For the CDR3, the DNA is TGTGCCAGCAGTCACCACTCTAGCGGGGGCGTATACAATGAGCAGTTCTTC.

Many counts were recorded for this clone. The chain has TRBV3-1 (or the pseudogene TRBV3-2) and TRBJ1-5; D is unresolved. The CDR3 runs 15 residues. V lost 0 bases and J 0 bases, leaving 6 bases between the germline ends. CDR1 is LGHDT and CDR2 is YNNKEL in the germline V gene (reference sequence). The CDR3 DNA reads as TGTGCCAGCAGCCAAGATCACTATAGCAATCAGCCCCAGCATTTT. Translated: CASSQDHYSNQPQHF.

The V call is TRBV9, the J call TRBJ2-3; 10 bases agree with TRBD2. The V gene's germline CDR1 is SGDLS and CDR2 YYNGEE. This CDR3 has 23 amino acids. J gave up 2 bases and V 3 bases, and 27 bases lay outside the gene matches. CDR3 amino acids: CASSAYPTWGSGRISLYTDTQYF. The CDR3 bases are TGTGCCAGCAGCGCATACCCTACCTGGGGTAGCGGGAGGATAAGTCTTTACACAGATACGCAGTATTTT.

The gene calls are TRBV5-1 and TRBJ2-3; possible D gene TRBD2, 6 bases. CDR1 is SGHRS and CDR2 is YFSETQ in the germline V gene. V was clipped by 4 bases and J by 1 base, with 7 bases between them. CDR3 size: 13 residues. For the CDR3, the DNA is TGCGCCAGCAGCACGGGGGGCACAGATACGCAGTATTTT. This translates into CASSTGGTDTQYF.